This paragraph covers one T cell receptor (beta chain) sequence. As yet, its antigen is unknown. The sample belongs to a study of T cells in Graves' hyperthyroidism and ophthalmopathy. Study-level points and caveats: Appearing also in blood were most of the thyroid clonotypes expanded above 0.001.

The J segment lost 8 bases and the V segment lost 6 bases, leaving 9 bases of the junction unmatched. This CDR3 spans 13 amino acids. Per germline, CDR1 SNHLY and CDR2 FYNNEI. Stable Graves' hyperthyroidism meant no ophthalmopathy progression within 18 months. Recently diagnosed hyperthyroidism of less than 2 months' duration affected patients aged 18 to 65. Researchers amplified the TCR beta CDR3 regions from RNA transcripts. The study used the HTBI primer set for a first-round RT-PCR of the TCR CDR3. MiXCR was run by TCRdb on the multiplex PCR reads, yielding one entry per CDR3 protein. In the table there are hundreds of thousands of distinct CDR3 sequences, around 42% of which are singletons.

This TCR was sampled from a woman aged 18-29 years with Graves' hyperthyroidism. Sequencing used peripheral blood or thyroid tissue (not recorded which). The rearrangement links TRBV2 to TRBJ1-2, with 7 nucleotides matching TRBD1. The CDR3 DNA sequence: TGTGCCAGCAGCGCCCCGACAGGGAGCGGCTACACCTTC. Translated: CASSAPTGSGYTF.